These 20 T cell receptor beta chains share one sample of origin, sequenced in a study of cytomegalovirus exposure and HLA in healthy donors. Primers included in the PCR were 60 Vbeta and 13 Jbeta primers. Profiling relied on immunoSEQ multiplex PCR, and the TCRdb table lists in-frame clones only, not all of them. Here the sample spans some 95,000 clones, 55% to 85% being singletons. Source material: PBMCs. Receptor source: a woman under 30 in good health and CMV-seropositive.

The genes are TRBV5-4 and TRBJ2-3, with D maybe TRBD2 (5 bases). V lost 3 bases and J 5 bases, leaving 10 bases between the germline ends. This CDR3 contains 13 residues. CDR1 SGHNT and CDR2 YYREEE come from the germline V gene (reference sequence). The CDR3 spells CASSWERGDTQYF. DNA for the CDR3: TGTGCCAGCAGCTGGGAGAGAGGAGATACGCAGTATTTT.

The CDR3 nucleotides are TGTGCCAGCAGTGACGGAGGGGGCGTTGACGGCTACACCTTC. Translated: CASSDGGGVDGYTF. The rearrangement uses TRBV6-1 and TRBJ1-2; 7 nucleotides align to TRBD1. The germline gives CDR1 MNHNS, CDR2 SASEGT. J was trimmed by 8 bases and V by 3 bases; bases with no gene match: 9. The CDR3 runs 14 residues.

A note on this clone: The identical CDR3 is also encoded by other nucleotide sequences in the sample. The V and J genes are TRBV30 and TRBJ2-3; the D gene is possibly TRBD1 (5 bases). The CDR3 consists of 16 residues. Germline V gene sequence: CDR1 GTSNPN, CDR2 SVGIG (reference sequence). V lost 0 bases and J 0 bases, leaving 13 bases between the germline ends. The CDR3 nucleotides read TGTGCCTGGAGTGTACGGGTAGGGGTGAGCACAGATACGCAGTATTTT. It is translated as CAWSVRVGVSTDTQYF.

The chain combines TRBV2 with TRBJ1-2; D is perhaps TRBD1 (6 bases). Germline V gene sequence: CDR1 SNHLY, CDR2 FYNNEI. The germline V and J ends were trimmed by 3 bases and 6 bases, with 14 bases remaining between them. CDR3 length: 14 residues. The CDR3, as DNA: TGTGCCAGCAGTGAGGGCAGGGGAGTAGATGGCTACACCTTC. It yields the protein CASSEGRGVDGYTF.

CDR3: CASSPLSAGQGRGQPQHF. The CDR3 DNA follows: TGCGCCAGCAGTCCTTTATCCGCGGGACAGGGGAGAGGTCAGCCCCAGCATTTT. V is TRBV4-1 and J is TRBJ1-5, with 10 nucleotides matching TRBD1. The CDR3 totals 18 residues. The junction had 17 bases not matched to a gene; V was cut back by 6 bases and J by 6 bases. Per the germline V gene, CDR1 is MGHRA and CDR2 is YSYEKL.

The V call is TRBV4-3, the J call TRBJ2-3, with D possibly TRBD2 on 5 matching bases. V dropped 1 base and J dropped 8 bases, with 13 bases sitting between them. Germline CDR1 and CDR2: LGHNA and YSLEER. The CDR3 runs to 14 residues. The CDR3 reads CASSQAIGSGTQYF. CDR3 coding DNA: TGCGCCAGCAGCCAAGCGATAGGGAGTGGTACGCAGTATTTT.

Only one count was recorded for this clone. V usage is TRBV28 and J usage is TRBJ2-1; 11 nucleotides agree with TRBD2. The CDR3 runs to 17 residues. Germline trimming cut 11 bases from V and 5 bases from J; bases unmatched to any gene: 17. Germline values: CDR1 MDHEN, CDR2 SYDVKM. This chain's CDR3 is CASNPNPGTSGHNEQFF. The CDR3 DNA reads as TGTGCCTCCAACCCTAACCCCGGGACTAGCGGACACAATGAGCAGTTCTTC.

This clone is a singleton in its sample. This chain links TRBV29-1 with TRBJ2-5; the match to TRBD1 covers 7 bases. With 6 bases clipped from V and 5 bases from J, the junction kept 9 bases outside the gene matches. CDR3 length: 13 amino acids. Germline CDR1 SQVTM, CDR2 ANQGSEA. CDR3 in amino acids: CSVRDSGPETQYF. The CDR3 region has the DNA TGCAGCGTGAGGGACAGTGGACCGGAGACCCAGTACTTC. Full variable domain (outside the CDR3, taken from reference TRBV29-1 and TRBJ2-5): SAVISQKPSRDICQRGTSLTIQCQVDSQVTMMFWYRQQPGQSLTLIATANQGSEATYESGFVIDKFPISRPNLTFSTLTVSNMSPEDSSIYLCSVRDSGPETQYFGPGTRLLVL.

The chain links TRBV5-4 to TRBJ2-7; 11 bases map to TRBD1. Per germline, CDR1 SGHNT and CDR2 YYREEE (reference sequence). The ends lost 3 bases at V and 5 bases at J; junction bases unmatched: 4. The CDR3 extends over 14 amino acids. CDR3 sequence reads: CASSSGQGDDEQYF. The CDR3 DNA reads TGTGCCAGCAGCTCGGGACAGGGGGACGACGAGCAGTACTTC.

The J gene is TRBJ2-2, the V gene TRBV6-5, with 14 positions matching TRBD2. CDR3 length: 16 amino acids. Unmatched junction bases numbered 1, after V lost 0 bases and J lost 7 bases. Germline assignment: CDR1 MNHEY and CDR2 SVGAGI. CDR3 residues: CASSYSGLAGDGELFF. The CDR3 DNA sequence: TGTGCCAGCAGTTACTCGGGACTAGCGGGGGACGGGGAGCTGTTTTTT.

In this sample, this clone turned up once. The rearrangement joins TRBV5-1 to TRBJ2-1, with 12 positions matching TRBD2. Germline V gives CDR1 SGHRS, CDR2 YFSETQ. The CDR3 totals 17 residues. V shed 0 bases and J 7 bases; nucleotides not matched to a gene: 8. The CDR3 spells CASSLGGRGLAGNEQFF. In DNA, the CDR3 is TGCGCCAGCAGCTTGGGGGGCCGAGGACTAGCGGGGAATGAGCAGTTCTTC.

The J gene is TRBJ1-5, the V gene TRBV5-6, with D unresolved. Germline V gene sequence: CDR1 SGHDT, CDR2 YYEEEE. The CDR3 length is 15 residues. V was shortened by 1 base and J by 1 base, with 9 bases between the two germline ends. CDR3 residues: CASSLIERSNQPQHF. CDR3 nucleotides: TGTGCCAGCAGCTTGATTGAGAGGAGCAATCAGCCCCAGCATTTT.

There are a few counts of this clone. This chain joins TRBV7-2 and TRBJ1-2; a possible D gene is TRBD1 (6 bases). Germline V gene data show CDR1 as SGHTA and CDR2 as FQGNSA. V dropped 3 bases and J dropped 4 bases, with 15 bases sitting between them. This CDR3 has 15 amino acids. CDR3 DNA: TGTGCCAGCAGCTTGGACAGCTTTGGGGCCTATGGCTACACCTTC. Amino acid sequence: CASSLDSFGAYGYTF.

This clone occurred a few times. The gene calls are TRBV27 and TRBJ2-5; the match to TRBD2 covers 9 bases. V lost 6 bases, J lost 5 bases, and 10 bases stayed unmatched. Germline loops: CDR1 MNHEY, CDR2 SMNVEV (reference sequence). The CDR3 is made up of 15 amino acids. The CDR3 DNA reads TGTGCCAGCAGAACCGTCGCGGGGGGGCGCGAGACCCAGTACTTC. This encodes CASRTVAGGRETQYF.

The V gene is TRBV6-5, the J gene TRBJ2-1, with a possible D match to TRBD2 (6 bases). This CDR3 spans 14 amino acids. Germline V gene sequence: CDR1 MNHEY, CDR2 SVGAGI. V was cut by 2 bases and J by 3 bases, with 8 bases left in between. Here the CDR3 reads CASSYRRDYNEQFF. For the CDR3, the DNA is TGTGCCAGCAGTTACCGGCGGGACTACAATGAGCAGTTCTTC.

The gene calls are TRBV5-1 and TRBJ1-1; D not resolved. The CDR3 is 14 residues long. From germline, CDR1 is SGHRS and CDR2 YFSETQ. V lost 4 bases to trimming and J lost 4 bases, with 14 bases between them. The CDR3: CASSLATSGTEAFF. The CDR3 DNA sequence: TGCGCCAGCAGCCTCGCGACAAGTGGCACTGAAGCTTTCTTT.

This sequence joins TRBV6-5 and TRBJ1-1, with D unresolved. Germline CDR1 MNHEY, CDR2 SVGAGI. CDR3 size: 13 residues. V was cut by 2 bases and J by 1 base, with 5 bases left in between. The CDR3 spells CASSYNQNTEAFF. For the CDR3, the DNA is TGTGCCAGCAGTTACAATCAGAACACTGAAGCTTTCTTT.

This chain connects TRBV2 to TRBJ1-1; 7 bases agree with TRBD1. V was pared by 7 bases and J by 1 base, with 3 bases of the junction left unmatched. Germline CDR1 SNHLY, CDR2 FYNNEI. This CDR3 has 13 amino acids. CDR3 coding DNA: TGTGCCAGCACGACAGGGCGGAACACTGAAGCTTTCTTT. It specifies CASTTGRNTEAFF.

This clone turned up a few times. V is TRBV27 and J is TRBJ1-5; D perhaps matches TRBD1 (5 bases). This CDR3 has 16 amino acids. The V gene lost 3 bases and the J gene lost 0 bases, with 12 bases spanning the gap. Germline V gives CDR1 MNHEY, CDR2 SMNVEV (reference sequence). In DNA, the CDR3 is TGTGCCAGCAGTTTTCTCAGGACAACTAGCAATCAGCCCCAGCATTTT. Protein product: CASSFLRTTSNQPQHF.

CDR3 in amino acids: CASSVEASGYAYEQYF. CDR3 nucleotide sequence: TGTGCCAGCAGCGTAGAGGCTAGCGGGTACGCCTACGAGCAGTACTTC. The rearrangement links TRBV9 to TRBJ2-7, with TRBD2 matching 8 bases. Trimming took 0 bases from V and 2 from J; bases not matched to a gene: 7. Germline lookup yields CDR1 SGDLS and CDR2 YYNGEE. The CDR3 contains 16 residues.